The 11 T cell receptor beta chains below were found in one sample sequenced in a study of Siglec-9 on CD8 T cells in melanoma. Profiled with immunoSEQ multiplex PCR; TCRdb holds only in-frame clones, not every one. Of 36,000 or so clones in the sample, approximately 84% were seen once. Sequenced sample: Siglec-9- CD8+ T cells sorted from blood. The source is a human donor in good health.

CDR3 in amino acids: CASSSPGGGDYGYTF. The CDR3 DNA follows: TGTGCCAGCAGCTCCCCTGGCGGGGGCGACTATGGCTACACCTTC. This chain connects TRBV7-9 to TRBJ1-2; perhaps TRBD1 as D (6 bases). Germline values: CDR1 SEHNR, CDR2 FQNEAQ (reference sequence). The CDR3 is made up of 15 amino acids. Trimming left V 4 bases short and J 3 bases short, with 15 bases between. Together with reference TRBV7-9 and TRBJ1-2, the CDR3 gives the full variable domain: DTGVSQNPRHKITKRGQNVTFRCDPISEHNRLYWYRQTLGQGPEFLTYFQNEAQLEKSRLLSDRFSAERPKGSFSTLEIQRTEQGDSAMYLCASSSPGGGDYGYTFGSGTRLTVV.

The genes are TRBV6-5 and TRBJ1-2, with 8 bases identical to TRBD1. The J segment lost 4 bases and the V segment lost 2 bases, leaving 6 bases of the junction unmatched. The CDR3 is 15 residues long. Germline lookup yields CDR1 MNHEY and CDR2 SVGAGI. The CDR3, as DNA: TGTGCCAGCAGTTACCCGACAGGGGCCTTCTATGGCTACACCTTC. This codes for CASSYPTGAFYGYTF.

This clone was recorded once. This chain links TRBV19 with TRBJ1-1; the D is unclear. V was shortened by 6 bases and J by 1 base, with 9 bases between the two germline ends. CDR3 length: 13 amino acids. Germline CDR1 LNHDA, CDR2 SQIVND (reference sequence). In DNA form, the CDR3 reads TGTGCCAGTAGCCTCCTCCAGAACACTGAAGCTTTCTTT. It encodes CASSLLQNTEAFF.

The J gene is TRBJ2-2, the V gene TRBV19; 8 bases are a match to TRBD2. The CDR3 covers 15 residues. Per the germline V gene, CDR1 is LNHDA and CDR2 is SQIVND (reference sequence). Trimming took 3 bases from V and 1 from J; bases not matched to a gene: 1. The CDR3 reads CASSITSGNTGELFF. The CDR3 DNA is TGTGCCAGTAGTATTACTAGCGGGAACACCGGGGAGCTGTTTTTT.

The chain carries TRBV29-1 and TRBJ1-2; D gene uncertain. The germline gives CDR1 SQVTM, CDR2 ANQGSEA. This CDR3 has 13 amino acids. With 3 bases removed from V and 3 bases from J, the gap between germline ends came to 11 bases. The CDR3 spells CSVDLALDYGYTF. CDR3 nucleotides: TGCAGCGTTGATCTGGCCTTAGACTATGGCTACACCTTC.

This clone was recorded once. The genes are TRBV30 and TRBJ1-6; D remains unclear. V was cut by 5 bases and J by 10 bases, with 15 bases left in between. CDR1 and CDR2 from the germline V gene are GTSNPN and SVGIG (reference sequence). The CDR3 sequence is 13 residues long. This CDR3 is CAWSLGGVSPLHF. CDR3 bases: TGTGCCTGGTCCCTCGGTGGGGTATCACCCCTCCACTTT.

This chain connects TRBV27 to TRBJ2-7; D tentatively fits TRBD1 or TRBD2 (5 bases each). Germline CDR1 reads MNHEY; CDR2 reads SMNVEV (reference sequence). The length of the CDR3 is 14 residues. The V and J ends lost 2 bases and 3 bases respectively, with 11 bases between them. CDR3: CASSLRGTYYEQYF. CDR3 DNA sequence: TGTGCCAGCAGTTTAAGAGGGACCTACTACGAGCAGTACTTC.

The chain employs TRBV19 and TRBJ1-5; TRBD1 agrees at 7 bases. Germline values: CDR1 LNHDA, CDR2 SQIVND (reference sequence). The ends lost 7 bases at V and 1 base at J; junction bases unmatched: 10. This CDR3 spans 16 amino acids. CDR3 sequence (DNA): TGTGCCAGTATCCTGAAAGGGGGCGTCAGCAATCAGCCCCAGCATTTT. It translates to CASILKGGVSNQPQHF.

The gene calls are TRBV15 and TRBJ2-7; 8 bases are a match to TRBD2. Trimming at V came to 3 bases and at J to 3 bases, leaving 7 bases not matched to a gene. Germline assignment: CDR1 LNHNV and CDR2 YYDKDF (reference sequence). The CDR3 is 15 amino acids. This CDR3 reads CATSRSSSGFYEQYF. CDR3 DNA: TGTGCCACCAGCAGGTCTTCTAGCGGGTTCTACGAGCAGTACTTC.

This chain uses TRBV28 with TRBJ2-3, with 9 bases aligning to TRBD2. Germline V lookup: CDR1 MDHEN, CDR2 SYDVKM. This CDR3 contains 18 residues. The trim removed 2 bases at V and 11 bases at J, leaving 20 bases unmatched. The DNA for the CDR3 is TGTGCCAGCAGTTTAGGTGCGGGAGGGGCCTATTTAGGCGACGGGCAGTATTTT. It specifies CASSLGAGGAYLGDGQYF.

This clone was recorded only once. The chain is built from TRBV5-6 and TRBJ2-7; possibly TRBD2 for D (5 bases). CDR3 length: 13 amino acids. With 1 base removed from V and 3 bases from J, the gap between germline ends came to 8 bases. The germline V gene encodes CDR1 SGHDT and CDR2 YYEEEE. CDR3 amino acids: CASSLLLDYEQYF. The DNA of the CDR3 is TGTGCCAGCAGCTTGTTACTAGACTACGAGCAGTACTTC. The variable domain in full, with the rest retrieved from reference TRBV5-6 and TRBJ2-7, is DAGVTQSPTHLIKTRGQQVTLRCSPKSGHDTVSWYQQALGQGPQFIFQYYEEEERQRGNFPDRFSGHQFPNYSSELNVNALLLGDSALYLCASSLLLDYEQYFGPGTRLTVT.